The entry below gives a single TCR beta chain sequence along with its context. Measured with immunoSEQ multiplex PCR; TCRdb has only the in-frame clones, and not every one. The sample gives around 38,000 clones, more than 85% of which show up once; about 5.5% is in the top ten. This entry comes from a study of T cell changes during pregnancy in multiple sclerosis. This CDR3 region has 14 residues. V gave up 9 bases and J gave up 5 bases, with 17 bases separating them. From germline, CDR1 is LGHNT and CDR2 FRNRAP. The V call is TRBV12-5, the J call TRBJ2-1; tentative D call: TRBD2 (6 bases). Source: CD8+ T cells from peripheral blood mononuclear cells, taken in the third trimester of pregnancy. This receptor was obtained from a female donor with multiple sclerosis, enrolled in a pregnancy study. The CDR3 is CARTGTSHHNEQFF. The CDR3 DNA sequence: TGTGCTAGGACTGGGACTTCACATCACAATGAGCAGTTCTTC.